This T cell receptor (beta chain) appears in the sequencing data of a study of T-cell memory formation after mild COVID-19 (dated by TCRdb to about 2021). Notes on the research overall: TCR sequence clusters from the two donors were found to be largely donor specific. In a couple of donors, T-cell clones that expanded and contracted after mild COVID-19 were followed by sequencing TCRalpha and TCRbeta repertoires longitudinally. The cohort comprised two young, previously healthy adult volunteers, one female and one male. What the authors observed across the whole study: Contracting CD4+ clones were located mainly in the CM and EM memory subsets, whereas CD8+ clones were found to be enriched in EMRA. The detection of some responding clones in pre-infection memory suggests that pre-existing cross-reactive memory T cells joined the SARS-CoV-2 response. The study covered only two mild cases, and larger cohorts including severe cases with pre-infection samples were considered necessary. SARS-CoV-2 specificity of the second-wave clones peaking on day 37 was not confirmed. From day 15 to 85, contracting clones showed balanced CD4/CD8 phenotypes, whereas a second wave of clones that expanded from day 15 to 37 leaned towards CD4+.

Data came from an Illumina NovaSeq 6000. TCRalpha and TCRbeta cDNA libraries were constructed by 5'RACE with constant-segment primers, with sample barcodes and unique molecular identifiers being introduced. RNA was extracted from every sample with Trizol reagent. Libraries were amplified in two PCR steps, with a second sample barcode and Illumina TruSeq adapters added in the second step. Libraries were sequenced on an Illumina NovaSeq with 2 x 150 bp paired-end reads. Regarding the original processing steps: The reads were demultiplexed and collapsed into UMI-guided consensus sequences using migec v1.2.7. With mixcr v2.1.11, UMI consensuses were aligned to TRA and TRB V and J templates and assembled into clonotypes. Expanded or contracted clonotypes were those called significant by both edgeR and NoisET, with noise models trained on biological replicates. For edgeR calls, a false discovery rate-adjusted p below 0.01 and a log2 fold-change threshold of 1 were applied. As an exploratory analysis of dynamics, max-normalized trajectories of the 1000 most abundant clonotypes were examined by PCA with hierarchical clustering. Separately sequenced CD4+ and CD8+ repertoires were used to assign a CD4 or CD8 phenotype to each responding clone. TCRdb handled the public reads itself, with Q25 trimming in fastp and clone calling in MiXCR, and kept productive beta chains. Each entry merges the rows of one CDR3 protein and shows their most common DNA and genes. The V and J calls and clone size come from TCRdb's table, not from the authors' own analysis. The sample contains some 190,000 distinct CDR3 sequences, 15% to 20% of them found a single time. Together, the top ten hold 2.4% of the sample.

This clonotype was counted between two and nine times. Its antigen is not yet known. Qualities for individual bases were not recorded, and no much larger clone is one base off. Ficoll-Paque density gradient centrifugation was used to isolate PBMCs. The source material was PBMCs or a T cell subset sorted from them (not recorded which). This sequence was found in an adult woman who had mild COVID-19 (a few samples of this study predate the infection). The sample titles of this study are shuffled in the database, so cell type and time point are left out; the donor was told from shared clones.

CDR3 sequence: CASSYATGTGTQYF. The base sequence is TGTGCCAGCAGTTACGCCACAGGTACAGGGACCCAGTACTTC. The rearranged chain carries TRBV6-6 and TRBJ2-5, and TRBD1 may be the D gene, going by 5 matching bases. V drops 2 bases and J drops 7 bases, leaving 14 bases in between. CDR1 and CDR2, looked up from the germline V gene (reference sequence), are MNHNY and SVGAGI. The CDR3 contains 14 residues, cysteine and phenylalanine counted. Of the read, only the CDR3 DNA is kept; its 42 bases are in frame from base 1.